The present T cell receptor (beta chain) was sequenced within a study of blood T cells in healthy people across ages. Whole-study context: Template switching recovered approximately one barcoded beta molecule for every two T cells.

A second PCR of about 6 to 12 cycles used a sample-barcoded 5' primer and a J-beta primer mix. The template-switch adaptor, which had 12 random nucleotides, put a tag on each cDNA molecule. TCRdb reprocessed the 5' RACE reads with MiXCR, giving one entry per CDR3 protein. The sample records 800,000 to 950,000 distinct CDR3 sequences, about 37% being singletons. A remark on this clonotype: Its antigen remains unidentified.

CDR1 and CDR2 (germline): SGHDT, YYEEEE. The CDR3 consists of 18 residues. Extraction yielded at least 5.5 micrograms of total RNA per sample. Study results and limitations: A conclusive naive versus antigen-experienced comparison was prevented by the unsorted PBMCs.

The sample taken for sequencing was blood. The chain uses TRBV5-6 and TRBJ2-5; D not certain. The assigned J gene may be wrong: the sequence end matches TRBJ2-7 better. This clonotype originated in a man aged 18 to 29 in good health. CDR3 coding DNA: TGTGCCAGCAGCTTGGTAGTCCGCGGCCCCTCACAGAAGGACGAGCAGTACTTC. Translated, it gives CASSLVVRGPSQKDEQYF.